The clone carrying this TCR beta chain came up a few times. As yet, its antigen is unknown. MiXCR, run by TCRdb on the RT-PCR reads, gives a single entry per CDR3 protein. Of around 300,000 distinct CDR3 sequences listed, around 20% were seen once; the top ten hold 10%. V lost 10 bases and J 7 bases, leaving 16 bases between the germline ends. The germline V gene encodes CDR1 ENHRY and CDR2 SYGVKD. This CDR3 has 13 residues. These data belong to a study of response to subunit inactivated influenza vaccine. Study conclusions and caveats: Each seasonal influenza vaccination, the authors suggested, recruits few new T cells.

Sample: PBMCs from blood, taken approximately 20 months after vaccination. The clonotype was recovered from a man aged 50 to 69 who received an inactivated influenza vaccine. The rearrangement links TRBV10-3 to TRBJ2-2; D may be TRBD1 or TRBD2 (6 bases each). CDR3 sequence (DNA): TGTGCCACCACACCAGGGGACTTCGGGGAGCTGTTTTTT. It specifies CATTPGDFGELFF.